This T cell receptor (beta chain) derives from a study of identical twins. TCRdb fed the 5' RACE reads into MiXCR, producing one record per CDR3 protein. The table records approximately 210,000 distinct CDR3 sequences, approximately 15% of them present only once. The V end was cut by 3 bases, the J end by 3 bases, with 4 bases between. CDR3 size: 12 residues. A further study also used this sample, focusing on T cells expressing NK-cell markers.

This chain joins TRBV12-3 or TRBV12-4 and TRBJ2-3; D remains ambiguous. The source of this sequence is a woman aged 18-30 years in good health. Sequenced sample: CD8+ T cells sorted from blood. The CDR3 protein is CASSFRTDTQYF. The CDR3 bases are TGTGCCAGCAGTTTCAGGACAGATACGCAGTATTTT.